One and the same sample provided the 11 T cell receptor beta chains below, sequenced in a study of blood T cell repertoires in COVID-19. Clones were sequenced by immunoSEQ multiplex PCR, and TCRdb holds only the in-frame ones, with some missing. The sample shows about 220,000 clones, more than 75% of them seen only once. Sequenced sample: peripheral blood. These receptors came from a woman aged 70-85 years with COVID-19, enrolled during active disease.

The V call is TRBV28, the J call TRBJ1-1, with D unclear. The CDR3 has 12 residues. The germline V and J ends were trimmed by 10 bases and 3 bases, with 12 bases remaining between them. Germline CDR1 reads MDHEN; CDR2 reads SYDVKM. The CDR3 is CANKVGDTEAFF. The CDR3 region has the DNA TGTGCCAACAAAGTAGGAGACACTGAAGCTTTCTTT.

CDR3 bases: TGCAGCGGGACTAGCGGTCCTGCGCAAGAGCAGTTCTTC. Residues: CSGTSGPAQEQFF. This chain uses TRBV29-1 with TRBJ2-1, with 10 bases fitting TRBD2. CDR1 and CDR2 from the germline V gene are SQVTM and ANQGSEA. The CDR3 covers 13 residues. The V segment lost 7 bases and the J segment 10 bases; nucleotides outside the gene matches: 10.

The chain carries TRBV9 and TRBJ1-1; the match to TRBD1 covers 9 bases. The CDR3 runs to 15 residues. V was clipped by 1 base and J by 5 bases; unmatched bases: 6. From germline, CDR1 is SGDLS and CDR2 YYNGEE. CDR3 amino acids: CASSVSTGQGTEAFF. The CDR3 nucleotides read TGTGCCAGCAGCGTAAGTACAGGACAGGGGACTGAAGCTTTCTTT.

The chain uses TRBV2 and TRBJ2-7; a weak D match, TRBD1 (5 bases). Per germline, CDR1 SNHLY and CDR2 FYNNEI. The CDR3 is 13 amino acids. V shed 8 bases and J shed 6 bases, with 17 bases lying between them. CDR3 sequence: CASRLEQGGEQYF. The CDR3 DNA reads as TGTGCCAGCCGCCTTGAGCAGGGCGGCGAGCAGTACTTC.

The rearrangement joins TRBV9 to TRBJ2-7; 11 bases align to TRBD1. The CDR3 consists of 17 residues. With V trimmed by 0 bases and J by 5 bases, 10 bases remained unmatched. Germline CDR1 and CDR2: SGDLS and YYNGEE. CDR3 DNA: TGTGCCAGCAGCGTAGGATTGGGTGGACAGGGGGCAAACGAGCAGTACTTC. It encodes CASSVGLGGQGANEQYF. Full variable domain (remainder filled in from reference TRBV9 and TRBJ2-7): DSGVTQTPKHLITATGQRVTLRCSPRSGDLSVYWYQQSLDQGLQFLIQYYNGEERAKGNILERFSAQQFPDLHSELNLSSLELGDSALYFCASSVGLGGQGANEQYFGPGTRLTVT.

A word on this clone: The sample has other DNA sequences that encode this CDR3 too. The genes are TRBV6-1 and TRBJ1-2; 11 bases map to TRBD1. Germline V gene sequence: CDR1 MNHNS, CDR2 SASEGT. V shed 2 bases, J shed 4 bases, and the junction held 6 bases outside the gene matches. The CDR3 covers 16 residues. CDR3 sequence (DNA): TGTGCCAGCAGTGAATCGCCCGGGACAGGGGGCTATGGCTACACCTTC. It yields the protein CASSESPGTGGYGYTF.

V is TRBV3-1 (or the pseudogene TRBV3-2) and J is TRBJ2-3; 13 nucleotides line up with TRBD2. The germline gives CDR1 LGHDT, CDR2 YNNKEL (reference sequence). J lost 8 bases, V lost 4 bases, and 21 bases had no gene match. The CDR3 totals 20 residues. The CDR3, as DNA: TGTGCCAGCAGCCCGGGACCCCTCCAAGGACTAGCGGGAGCGTCTGCTACGCAGTATTTT. Amino acids: CASSPGPLQGLAGASATQYF.

This chain connects TRBV6-5 to TRBJ1-5; 8 bases line up with TRBD1. In germline, CDR1 is MNHEY, CDR2 SVGAGI. CDR3 size: 15 residues. V trimming: 4 bases; J trimming: 2 bases; junction bases outside the gene matches: 4. CDR3 loop: CASSSTGGGNQPQHF. The CDR3 bases are TGTGCCAGCAGTTCCACAGGGGGAGGCAATCAGCCCCAGCATTTT.

This clone was picked up a small number of times. This chain joins TRBV28 and TRBJ1-2, with 9 positions matching TRBD1. The junction had 16 bases not matched to a gene; V was cut back by 3 bases and J by 8 bases. Germline lookup yields CDR1 MDHEN and CDR2 SYDVKM. There are 17 residues in the CDR3. The CDR3 region has the DNA TGTGCCAGCAGTTTTCAACGGGACAGGGCCCTTCCGAGGGGCTACACCTTC. Translation: CASSFQRDRALPRGYTF.

The chain carries TRBV5-1 and TRBJ2-2; TRBD1 aligns across 9 bases. Trimming removed 4 bases from V and 4 bases from J; junction bases left unmatched: 5. Germline lookup yields CDR1 SGHRS and CDR2 YFSETQ. The CDR3 consists of 15 residues. The CDR3, as DNA: TGCGCCAGCAGCGTACAGGGGGCGAGCACCGGGGAGCTGTTTTTT. Protein product: CASSVQGASTGELFF.

V gene TRBV19 combines with J gene TRBJ1-4; D is uncertain. Germline loops: CDR1 LNHDA, CDR2 SQIVND (reference sequence). With 7 bases removed from V and 0 bases from J, the gap between germline ends came to 9 bases. The CDR3 contains 14 residues. The CDR3 nucleotides are TGTGCCAGTAAACGGGAAGCAACTAATGAAAAACTGTTTTTT. This codes for CASKREATNEKLFF.